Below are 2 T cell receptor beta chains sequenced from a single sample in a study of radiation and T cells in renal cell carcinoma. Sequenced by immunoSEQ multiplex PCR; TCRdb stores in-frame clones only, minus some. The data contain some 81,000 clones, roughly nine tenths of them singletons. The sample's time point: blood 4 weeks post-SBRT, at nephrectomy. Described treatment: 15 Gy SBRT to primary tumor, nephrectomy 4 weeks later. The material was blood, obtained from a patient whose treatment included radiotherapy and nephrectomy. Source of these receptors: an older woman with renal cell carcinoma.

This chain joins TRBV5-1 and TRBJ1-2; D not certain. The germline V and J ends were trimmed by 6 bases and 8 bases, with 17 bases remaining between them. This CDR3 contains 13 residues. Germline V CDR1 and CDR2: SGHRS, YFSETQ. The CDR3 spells CASKPIDVEGYTF. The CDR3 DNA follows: TGCGCCAGCAAACCCATTGACGTGGAGGGCTACACCTTC.

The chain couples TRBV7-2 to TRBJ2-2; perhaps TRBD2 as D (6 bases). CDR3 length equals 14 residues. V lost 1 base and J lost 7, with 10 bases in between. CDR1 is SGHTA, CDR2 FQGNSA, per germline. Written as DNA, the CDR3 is TGTGCCAGCAGCTTAGTCCTGGGAGGCGGGGAGCTGTTTTTT. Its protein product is CASSLVLGGGELFF.